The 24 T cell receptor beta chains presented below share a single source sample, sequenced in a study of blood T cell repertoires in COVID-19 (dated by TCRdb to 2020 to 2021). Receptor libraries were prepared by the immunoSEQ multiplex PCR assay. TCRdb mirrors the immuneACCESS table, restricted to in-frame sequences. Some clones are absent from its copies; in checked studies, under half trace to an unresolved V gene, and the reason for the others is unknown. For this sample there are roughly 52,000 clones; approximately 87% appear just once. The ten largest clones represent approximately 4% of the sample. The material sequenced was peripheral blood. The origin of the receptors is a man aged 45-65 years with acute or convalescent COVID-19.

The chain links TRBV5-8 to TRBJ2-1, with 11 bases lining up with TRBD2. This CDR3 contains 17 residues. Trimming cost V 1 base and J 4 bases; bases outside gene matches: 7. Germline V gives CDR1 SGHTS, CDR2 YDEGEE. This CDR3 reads CASSLPPSGRIYNEQFF. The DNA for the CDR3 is TGTGCCAGCAGCTTGCCGCCTAGCGGGAGGATATACAATGAGCAGTTCTTC.

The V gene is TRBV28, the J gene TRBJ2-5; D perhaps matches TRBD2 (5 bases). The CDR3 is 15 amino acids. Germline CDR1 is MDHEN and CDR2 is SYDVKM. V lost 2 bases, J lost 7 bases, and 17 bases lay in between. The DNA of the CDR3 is TGTGCCAGCAGTTTAATTGTCACTAGTCGAGGGACCCAGTACTTC. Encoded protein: CASSLIVTSRGTQYF. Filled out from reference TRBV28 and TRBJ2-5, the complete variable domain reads DVKVTQSSRYLVKRTGEKVFLECVQDMDHENMFWYRQDPGLGLRLIYFSYDVKMKEKGDIPEGYSVSREKKERFSLILESASTNQTSMYLCASSLIVTSRGTQYFGPGTRLLVL.

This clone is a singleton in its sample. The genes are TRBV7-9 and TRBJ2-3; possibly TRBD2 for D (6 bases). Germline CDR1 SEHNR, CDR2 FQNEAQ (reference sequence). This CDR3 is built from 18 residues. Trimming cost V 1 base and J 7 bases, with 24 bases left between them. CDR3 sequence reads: CASSLGGRRDFRRYTQYF. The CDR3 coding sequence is TGTGCCAGCAGCTTAGGGGGACGGCGGGACTTTCGACGCTATACGCAGTATTTT.

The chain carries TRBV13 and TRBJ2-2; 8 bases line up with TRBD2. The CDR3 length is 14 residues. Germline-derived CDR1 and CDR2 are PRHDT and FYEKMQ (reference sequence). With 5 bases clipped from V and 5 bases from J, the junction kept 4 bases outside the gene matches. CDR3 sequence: CASSLERETGELFF. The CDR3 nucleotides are TGTGCCAGCAGCCTCGAGCGGGAGACCGGGGAGCTGTTTTTT.

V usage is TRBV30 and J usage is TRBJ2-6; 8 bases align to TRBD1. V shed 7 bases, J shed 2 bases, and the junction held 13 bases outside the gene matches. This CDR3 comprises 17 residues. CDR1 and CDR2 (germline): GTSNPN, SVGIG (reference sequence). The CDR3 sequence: CAFGGTGVFAGANVLTF. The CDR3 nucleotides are TGTGCCTTCGGCGGGACAGGAGTATTCGCTGGGGCCAACGTCCTGACTTTC.

CDR3 bases: TGTGCCAGCAGCTCCCCGGGACAGCCCTATGGCTACACCTTC. This gives the protein CASSSPGQPYGYTF. The chain employs TRBV7-3 and TRBJ1-2, with TRBD1 matching over 7 bases. Trimming at V came to 4 bases and at J to 4 bases, leaving 6 bases not matched to a gene. The CDR3 sequence is 14 residues long. Germline V CDR1 and CDR2: SGHTA, FQGTGA.

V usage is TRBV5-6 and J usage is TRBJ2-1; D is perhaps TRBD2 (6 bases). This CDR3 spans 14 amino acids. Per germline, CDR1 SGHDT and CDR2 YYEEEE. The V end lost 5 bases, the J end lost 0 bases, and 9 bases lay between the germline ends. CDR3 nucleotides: TGTGCCAGCAGGGGCGGGGTCTCCTACAATGAGCAGTTCTTC. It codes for CASRGGVSYNEQFF.

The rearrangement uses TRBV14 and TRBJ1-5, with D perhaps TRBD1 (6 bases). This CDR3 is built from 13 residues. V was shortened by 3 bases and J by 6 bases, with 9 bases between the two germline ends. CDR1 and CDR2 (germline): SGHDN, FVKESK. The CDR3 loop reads CASSQLQGQPQHF. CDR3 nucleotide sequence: TGTGCCAGCAGCCAGCTACAGGGTCAGCCCCAGCATTTT.

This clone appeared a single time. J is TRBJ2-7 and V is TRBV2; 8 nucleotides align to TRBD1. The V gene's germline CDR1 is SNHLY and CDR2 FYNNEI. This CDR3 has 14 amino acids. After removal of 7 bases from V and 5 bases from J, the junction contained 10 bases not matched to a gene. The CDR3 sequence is CASNTDRVSDEQYF. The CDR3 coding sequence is TGTGCCAGCAATACGGACAGGGTTTCCGACGAGCAGTACTTC.

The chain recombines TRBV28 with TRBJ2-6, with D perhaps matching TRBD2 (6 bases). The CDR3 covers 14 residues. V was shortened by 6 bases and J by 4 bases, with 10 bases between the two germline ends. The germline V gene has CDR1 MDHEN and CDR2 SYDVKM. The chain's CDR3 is CASRSRGGANVLTF. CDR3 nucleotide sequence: TGTGCCAGCAGATCCCGGGGGGGGGCCAACGTCCTGACTTTC.

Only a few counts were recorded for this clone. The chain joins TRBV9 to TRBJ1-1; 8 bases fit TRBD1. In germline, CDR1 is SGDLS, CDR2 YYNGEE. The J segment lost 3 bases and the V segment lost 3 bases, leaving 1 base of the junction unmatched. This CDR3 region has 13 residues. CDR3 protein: CASSEGQDTEAFF. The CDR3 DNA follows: TGTGCCAGCAGCGAGGGACAGGACACTGAAGCTTTCTTT.

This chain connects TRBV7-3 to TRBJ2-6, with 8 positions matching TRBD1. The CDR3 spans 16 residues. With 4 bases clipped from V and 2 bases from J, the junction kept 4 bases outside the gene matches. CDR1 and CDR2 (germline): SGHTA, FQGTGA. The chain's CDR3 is CASSSQGATGANVLTF. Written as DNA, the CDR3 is TGTGCCAGCAGCTCCCAGGGGGCGACTGGGGCCAACGTCCTGACTTTC.

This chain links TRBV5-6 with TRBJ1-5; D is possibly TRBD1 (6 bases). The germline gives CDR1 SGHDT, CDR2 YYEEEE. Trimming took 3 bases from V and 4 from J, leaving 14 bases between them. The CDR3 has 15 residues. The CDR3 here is CASSYRGGGNQPQHF. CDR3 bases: TGTGCCAGCAGCTATAGGGGAGGGGGTAATCAGCCCCAGCATTTT. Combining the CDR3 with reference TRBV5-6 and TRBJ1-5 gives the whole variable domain DAGVTQSPTHLIKTRGQQVTLRCSPKSGHDTVSWYQQALGQGPQFIFQYYEEEERQRGNFPDRFSGHQFPNYSSELNVNALLLGDSALYLCASSYRGGGNQPQHFGDGTRLSIL.

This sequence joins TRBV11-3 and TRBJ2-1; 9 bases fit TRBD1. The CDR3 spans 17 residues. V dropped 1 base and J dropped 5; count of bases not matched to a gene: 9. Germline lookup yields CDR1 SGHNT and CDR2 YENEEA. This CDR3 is CASSLAYGTGRDNEQFF. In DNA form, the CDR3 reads TGTGCCAGCAGCTTAGCCTACGGGACAGGGCGGGACAATGAGCAGTTCTTC.

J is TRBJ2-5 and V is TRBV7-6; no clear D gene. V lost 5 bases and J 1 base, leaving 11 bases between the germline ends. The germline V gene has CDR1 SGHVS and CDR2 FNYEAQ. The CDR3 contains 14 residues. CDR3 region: CASSHDTPQETQYF. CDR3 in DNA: TGTGCCAGCAGCCACGACACTCCCCAAGAGACCCAGTACTTC.

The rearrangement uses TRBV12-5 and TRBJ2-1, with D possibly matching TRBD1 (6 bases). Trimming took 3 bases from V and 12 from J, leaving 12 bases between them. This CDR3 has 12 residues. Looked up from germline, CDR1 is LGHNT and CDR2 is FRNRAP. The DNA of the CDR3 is TGTGCTAGTGGTTTTGAGGGGGTTCCGCAGTTCTTC. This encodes CASGFEGVPQFF. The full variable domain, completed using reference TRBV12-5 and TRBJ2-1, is DARVTQTPRHKVTEMGQEVTMRCQPILGHNTVFWYRQTMMQGLELLAYFRNRAPLDDSGMPKDRFSAEMPDATLATLKIQPSEPRDSAVYFCASGFEGVPQFFGPGTRLTVL.

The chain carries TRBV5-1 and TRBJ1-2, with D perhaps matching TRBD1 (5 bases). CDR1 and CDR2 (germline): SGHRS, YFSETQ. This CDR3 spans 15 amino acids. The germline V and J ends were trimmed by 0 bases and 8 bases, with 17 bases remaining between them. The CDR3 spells CASSLVGTDILGYTF. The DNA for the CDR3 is TGCGCCAGCAGCTTGGTGGGCACGGACATCTTGGGCTACACCTTC.

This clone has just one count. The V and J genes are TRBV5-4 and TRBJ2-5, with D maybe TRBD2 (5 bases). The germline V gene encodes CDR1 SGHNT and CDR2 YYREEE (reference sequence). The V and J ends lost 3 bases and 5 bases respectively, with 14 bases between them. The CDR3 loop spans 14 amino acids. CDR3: CASSSGSLGETQYF. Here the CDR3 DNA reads TGTGCCAGCAGCTCGGGGTCCCTAGGGGAGACCCAGTACTTC. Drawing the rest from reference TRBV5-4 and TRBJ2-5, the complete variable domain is ETGVTQSPTHLIKTRGQQVTLRCSSQSGHNTVSWYQQALGQGPQFIFQYYREEENGRGNFPPRFSGLQFPNYSSELNVNALELDDSALYLCASSSGSLGETQYFGPGTRLLVL.

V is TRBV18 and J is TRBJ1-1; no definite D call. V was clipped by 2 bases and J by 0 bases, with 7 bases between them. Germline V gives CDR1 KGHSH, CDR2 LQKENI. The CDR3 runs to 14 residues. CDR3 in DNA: TGTGCCAGCTCACCATTGGCGGTGAACACTGAAGCTTTCTTT. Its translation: CASSPLAVNTEAFF.

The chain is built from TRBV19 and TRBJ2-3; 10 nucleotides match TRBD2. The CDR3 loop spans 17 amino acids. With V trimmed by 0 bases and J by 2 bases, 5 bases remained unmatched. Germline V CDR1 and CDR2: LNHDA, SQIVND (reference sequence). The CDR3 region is CASSIEVAGGYTDTQYF. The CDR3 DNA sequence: TGTGCCAGTAGTATAGAGGTAGCGGGGGGTTACACAGATACGCAGTATTTT.

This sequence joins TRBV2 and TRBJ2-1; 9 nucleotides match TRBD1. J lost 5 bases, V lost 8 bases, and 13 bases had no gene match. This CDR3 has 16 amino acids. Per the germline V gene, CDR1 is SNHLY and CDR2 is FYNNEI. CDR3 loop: CASGGQGGGRHNEQFF. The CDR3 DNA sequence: TGTGCCAGCGGGGGACAGGGTGGCGGGAGACACAATGAGCAGTTCTTC.

The CDR3 loop reads CATGPEGGRGKGGYTF. Here the CDR3 DNA reads TGTGCCACCGGCCCAGAGGGTGGCAGGGGTAAGGGAGGCTACACCTTC. The V and J genes are TRBV24-1 and TRBJ1-2, with D tentatively TRBD1 (6 bases). Germline CDR1 reads KGHDR; CDR2 reads SFDVKD. The ends were cut back, 9 bases at V and 8 bases at J, with 27 bases in the middle. This CDR3 region has 16 residues.

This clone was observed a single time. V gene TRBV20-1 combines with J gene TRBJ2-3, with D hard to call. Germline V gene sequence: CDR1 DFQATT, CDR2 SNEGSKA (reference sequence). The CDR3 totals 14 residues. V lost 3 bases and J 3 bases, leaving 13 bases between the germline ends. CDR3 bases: TGCAGTGCTAGTGAGCACCCACTTACAGATACGCAGTATTTT. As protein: CSASEHPLTDTQYF.

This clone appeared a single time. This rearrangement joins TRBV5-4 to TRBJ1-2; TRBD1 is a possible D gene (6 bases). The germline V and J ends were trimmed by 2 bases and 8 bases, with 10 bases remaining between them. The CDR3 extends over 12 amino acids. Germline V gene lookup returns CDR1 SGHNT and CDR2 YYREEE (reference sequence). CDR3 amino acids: CASSFRQDGYTF. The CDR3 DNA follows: TGTGCCAGCAGCTTCAGACAGGACGGCTACACCTTC.